This T cell receptor beta chain originates from a study of technical replicates of blood from several donors. The protocol was immunoSEQ multiplex PCR, while the TCRdb copy is restricted to in-frame clones and leaves out a portion. The sample yields tens of thousands of clones, around 97% seen once. This clonotype was obtained from a human donor in good health. Sequencing used T cells isolated from PBMCs.

The CDR3 loop is CASSLVAWGSATNEKLFF. CDR3 bases: TGTGCCAGCAGCTTAGTTGCGTGGGGCAGCGCAACTAATGAAAAACTGTTTTTT. This rearrangement joins TRBV7-8 to TRBJ1-4; D perhaps matches TRBD1 (5 bases). The CDR3 extends over 18 amino acids. From germline, CDR1 is SGHVS and CDR2 FQNEAQ. V gave up 1 base and J gave up 0 bases, with 15 bases separating them.